These 2 T cell receptor beta chains originate from one sample sequenced in a study of PD-L1 blockade in urothelial cancer. Produced via immunoSEQ multiplex PCR; TCRdb's table is partial and in-frame only. Here the sample spans roughly 45,000 clones, around 81% being singletons. Documented time point: pretreatment peripheral blood. Sequencing was performed on PBMCs, taken around atezolizumab (anti-PD-L1) treatment. The receptors derive from a man aged 55-75 years with urothelial cancer.

The chain uses TRBV7-2 and TRBJ2-7, with D hard to call. Deletions cut 3 bases from V and 3 bases from J, with 6 bases between. Germline CDR1 and CDR2: SGHTA and FQGNSA. The CDR3 is 12 residues long. CDR3 bases: TGTGCCAGCAGCTTTCCCAGCTACGAGCAGTACTTC. Translated: CASSFPSYEQYF.

As DNA, the CDR3 is TGTGCCAGCAGCCCCGAGGGGGTGACCTATAATTCACCCCTCCACTTT. Its protein product is CASSPEGVTYNSPLHF. The chain uses TRBV5-4 and TRBJ1-6, with D maybe TRBD1 (6 bases). In germline, CDR1 is SGHNT, CDR2 YYREEE (reference sequence). This CDR3 is built from 16 residues. Trimming cost V 4 bases and J 2 bases, with 13 bases left between them.